These 12 T cell receptor beta chains came from one sample sequenced in a study of cytomegalovirus exposure and HLA in healthy donors (dated by TCRdb to about 2017). The method behind the library was the immunoSEQ multiplex PCR assay. TCRdb limited this immuneACCESS table to in-frame rearrangements with V and J called. A share of clones is missing; checked studies link under half to unresolved V genes, and the rest is unexplained. The sample records 250,000 to 350,000 clones, 70% to 90% of which are singletons. Together, the top ten hold roughly 0.88% of the sample. Sequenced sample: PBMCs. These receptors originate from a man aged 25 to 40 in good health and CMV-seronegative.

J is TRBJ2-1 and V is TRBV4-3; D might be TRBD1 (6 bases). The V gene lost 1 base and the J gene lost 8 bases, with 15 bases spanning the gap. This CDR3 contains 15 residues. Per the germline V gene, CDR1 is LGHNA and CDR2 is YSLEER. CDR3 bases: TGCGCCAGCAGCCAAGGAGTTGGGGGCATCGATGAGCAGTTCTTC. Translated: CASSQGVGGIDEQFF.

This chain joins TRBV6-5 and TRBJ1-2; D is unresolved. The CDR3 runs to 12 residues. Germline V gives CDR1 MNHEY, CDR2 SVGAGI. Deletions cut 6 bases from V and 2 bases from J, with 7 bases between. CDR3 in amino acids: CASRRENYGYTF. The CDR3 DNA is TGTGCCAGCAGAAGAGAAAACTATGGCTACACCTTC.

The genes are TRBV25-1 and TRBJ2-4, with D perhaps TRBD2 (5 bases). From germline, CDR1 is MGHDK and CDR2 SYGVNS. Trimming cost V 1 base and J 0 bases, with 13 bases left between them. The CDR3 consists of 17 residues. The DNA of the CDR3 is TGTGCCAGCAGTGAATCGGGAAGGGCTTTAGCCAAAAACATTCAGTACTTC. This sequence encodes CASSESGRALAKNIQYF.

The chain links TRBV19 to TRBJ2-2, with 10 bases fitting TRBD1. V lost 5 bases, J lost 8 bases, and 5 bases stayed unmatched. The CDR3 contains 14 residues. CDR1 LNHDA and CDR2 SQIVND come from the germline V gene (reference sequence). CDR3 sequence: CASSLTGGGGELFF. The CDR3 region has the DNA TGTGCCAGTAGTTTGACAGGGGGCGGTGGGGAGCTGTTTTTT.

This rearrangement joins TRBV5-1 to TRBJ2-5, with 10 positions matching TRBD1. The CDR3 has 15 residues. Trimming took 1 base from V and 5 from J; bases not matched to a gene: 5. Germline values: CDR1 SGHRS, CDR2 YFSETQ. The CDR3 protein is CASSLSGTGVETQYF. CDR3 DNA: TGCGCCAGCAGCTTGTCTGGGACAGGGGTCGAGACCCAGTACTTC.

This clone was seen a single time. The same CDR3 also results from other DNA sequences found in this sample. The J gene is TRBJ1-1, the V gene TRBV19; a possible D gene is TRBD1 (6 bases). With 1 base removed from V and 1 base from J, the gap between germline ends came to 7 bases. The CDR3 contains 14 residues. Germline CDR1 LNHDA, CDR2 SQIVND (reference sequence). CDR3 region: CASSIGGPNTEAFF. The CDR3 DNA reads TGTGCCAGTAGTATAGGGGGGCCGAACACTGAAGCTTTCTTT. Using reference TRBV19 and TRBJ1-1 for the parts outside the CDR3, the full variable domain is DGGITQSPKYLFRKEGQNVTLSCEQNLNHDAMYWYRQDPGQGLRLIYYSQIVNDFQKGDIAEGYSVSREKKESFPLTVTSAQKNPTAFYLCASSIGGPNTEAFFGQGTRLTVV.

The chain combines TRBV18 with TRBJ1-2; 7 nucleotides line up with TRBD1. With 0 bases clipped from V and 1 base from J, the junction kept 8 bases outside the gene matches. This CDR3 has 17 residues. In germline, CDR1 is KGHSH, CDR2 LQKENI. The CDR3 sequence is CASSPPFLDRINYGYTF. CDR3 in DNA: TGTGCCAGCTCACCACCTTTCCTGGACAGGATTAACTATGGCTACACCTTC.

The V gene is TRBV5-1, the J gene TRBJ1-2; 9 bases map to TRBD1. V was clipped by 6 bases and J by 4 bases; unmatched bases: 7. The CDR3 is made up of 14 amino acids. Germline V lookup: CDR1 SGHRS, CDR2 YFSETQ. The CDR3 spells CASTWDRVGYGYTF. In DNA form, the CDR3 reads TGCGCCAGCACTTGGGACAGGGTGGGCTATGGCTACACCTTC.

The rearrangement joins TRBV2 to TRBJ2-3, with TRBD2 matching 9 bases. J lost 3 bases, V lost 1 base, and 5 bases had no gene match. From germline, CDR1 is SNHLY and CDR2 FYNNEI. The CDR3 has 16 residues. In DNA form, the CDR3 reads TGTGCCAGCAGTGAAGGGGCGGGGGGGCCGACAGATACGCAGTATTTT. Its translation is CASSEGAGGPTDTQYF. The full variable domain, in which reference TRBV2 and TRBJ2-3 provide the parts outside the CDR3, is EPEVTQTPSHQVTQMGQEVILRCVPISNHLYFYWYRQILGQKVEFLVSFYNNEISEKSEIFDDQFSVERPDGSNFTLKIRSTKLEDSAMYFCASSEGAGGPTDTQYFGPGTRLTVL.

This chain joins TRBV7-9 and TRBJ2-7, with 11 bases lining up with TRBD1. The CDR3 sequence is 15 residues long. V dropped 4 bases and J dropped 7; count of bases not matched to a gene: 9. CDR1 SEHNR and CDR2 FQNEAQ come from the germline V gene (reference sequence). CDR3 in DNA: TGTGCCAGCAGCTCTGTGGGGACAGGGGGAAATGAGCAGTACTTC. Protein product: CASSSVGTGGNEQYF. Variable domain in full (rest from reference TRBV7-9 and TRBJ2-7): DTGVSQNPRHKITKRGQNVTFRCDPISEHNRLYWYRQTLGQGPEFLTYFQNEAQLEKSRLLSDRFSAERPKGSFSTLEIQRTEQGDSAMYLCASSSVGTGGNEQYFGPGTRLTVT.

The chain's CDR3 is CATSRDTGLSSYNEQFF. The CDR3 DNA follows: TGTGCCACCAGCAGAGATACCGGGTTAAGCTCCTACAATGAGCAGTTCTTC. The rearrangement links TRBV15 to TRBJ2-1; D gene uncertain. The V gene's germline CDR1 is LNHNV and CDR2 YYDKDF (reference sequence). Trimming removed 0 bases from V and 0 bases from J, with 12 bases in between. There are 17 residues in the CDR3.

This clone has just one count. V is TRBV15 and J is TRBJ2-3; 10 bases line up with TRBD2. Germline V lookup: CDR1 LNHNV, CDR2 YYDKDF (reference sequence). The V gene end was trimmed by 8 bases and the J gene end by 2 bases; junction bases not matched to a gene: 1. The CDR3 runs to 13 residues. The CDR3 region is CATGTSATDTQYF. For the CDR3, the DNA is TGTGCCACCGGGACTAGCGCCACAGATACGCAGTATTTT.